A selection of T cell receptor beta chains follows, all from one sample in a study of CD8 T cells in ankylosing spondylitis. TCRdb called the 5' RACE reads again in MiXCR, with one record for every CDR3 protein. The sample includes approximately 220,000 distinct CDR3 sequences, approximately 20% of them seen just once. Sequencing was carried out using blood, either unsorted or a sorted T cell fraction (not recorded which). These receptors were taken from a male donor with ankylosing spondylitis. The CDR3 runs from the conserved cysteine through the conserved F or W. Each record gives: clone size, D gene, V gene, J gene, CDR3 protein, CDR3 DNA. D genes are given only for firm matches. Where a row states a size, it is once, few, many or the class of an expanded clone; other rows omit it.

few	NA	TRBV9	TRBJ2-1	CASSAGGRVLNEQFF	TGTGCCAGCAGCGCCGGAGGGCGGGTACTAAATGAGCAGTTCTTC
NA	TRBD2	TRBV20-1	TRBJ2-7	CSAREVAGEYEQYF	TGCAGTGCTAGAGAGGTAGCGGGAGAGTACGAGCAGTACTTC
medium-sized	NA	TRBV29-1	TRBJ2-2	CSVGPGGSTGELFF	TGCAGCGTTGGTCCAGGGGGGTCTACCGGGGAGCTGTTTTTT
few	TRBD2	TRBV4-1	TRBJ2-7	CASSPSSGFTYEQYF	TGCGCCAGCAGCCCGAGTAGCGGGTTTACCTACGAGCAGTACTTC
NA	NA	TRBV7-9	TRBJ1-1	CASSPPGGVEAFF	TGTGCCAGCAGCCCACCCGGGGGCGTTGAAGCTTTCTTT
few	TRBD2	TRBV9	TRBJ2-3	CASNTGTSGTDTQYF	TGTGCCAGCAACACCGGGACTAGCGGCACAGATACGCAGTATTTT
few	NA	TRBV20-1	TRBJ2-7	CSARDDLGGLVATSYEQYF	TGCAGTGCTAGAGATGACTTAGGCGGGCTAGTGGCCACCTCCTACGAGCAGTACTTC
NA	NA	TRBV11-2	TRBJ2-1	CASSWGAGRLSSYNEQFF	TGTGCCAGCAGCTGGGGGGCGGGGCGGTTGAGCTCCTACAATGAGCAGTTCTTC
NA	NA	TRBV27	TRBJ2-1	CASSLGLTSYNEQFF	TGTGCCAGCAGTTTAGGGCTAACGTCCTACAATGAGCAGTTCTTC
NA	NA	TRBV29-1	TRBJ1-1	CSVEGHTEAFF	TGCAGCGTTGAAGGCCACACTGAAGCTTTCTTT
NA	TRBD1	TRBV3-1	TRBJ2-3	CASSSRDRDTQYF	TGTGCCAGCAGCAGCCGGGACAGAGATACGCAGTATTTT
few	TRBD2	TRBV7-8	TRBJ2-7	CASSHMGGSSYEQYF	TGTGCCAGCAGCCACATGGGAGGGAGTTCCTACGAGCAGTACTTC
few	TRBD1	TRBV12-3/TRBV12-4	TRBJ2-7	CASSLAMAGGFSRYEQYF	TGTGCCAGCAGTTTAGCGATGGCAGGGGGCTTTTCTAGGTACGAGCAGTACTTC
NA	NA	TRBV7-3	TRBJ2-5	CASSLSGAPQETQYF	TGTGCCAGCAGCTTAAGCGGAGCCCCCCAAGAGACCCAGTACTTC
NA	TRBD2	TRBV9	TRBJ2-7	CASSVGGGSAYEQYF	TGTGCCAGCAGCGTAGGGGGAGGGAGCGCCTACGAGCAGTACTTC
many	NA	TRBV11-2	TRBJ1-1	CASSRGTSDTEAFF	TGTGCCAGCAGCAGAGGGACATCGGACACTGAAGCTTTCTTT
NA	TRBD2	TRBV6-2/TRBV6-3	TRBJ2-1	CASSYFSSGGGDEQFF	TGTGCCAGCAGTTACTTTTCCAGCGGGGGGGGTGATGAGCAGTTCTTC
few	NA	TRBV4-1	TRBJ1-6	CASSQELRDISPLHF	TGCGCCAGCAGCCAAGAGTTGCGGGACATCTCACCCCTCCACTTT
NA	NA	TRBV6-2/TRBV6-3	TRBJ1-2	CASSSQGIYYGYTF	TGTGCCAGCAGTTCTCAGGGGATTTACTATGGCTACACCTTC
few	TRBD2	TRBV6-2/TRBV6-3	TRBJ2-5	CASSYRAGGPSETQYF	TGTGCCAGCAGTTACAGAGCGGGAGGGCCTAGTGAGACCCAGTACTTC
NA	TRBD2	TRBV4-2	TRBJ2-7	CASSQEAGYTAYEQYF	TGTGCCAGCAGCCAAGAAGCGGGGTACACCGCCTACGAGCAGTACTTC
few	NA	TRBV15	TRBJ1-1	CATSSPFAASTEAFF	TGTGCCACCAGCAGTCCTTTTGCCGCCAGCACTGAAGCTTTCTTT
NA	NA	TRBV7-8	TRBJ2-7	CASSLAEAEQYF	TGTGCCAGCAGCTTAGCGGAAGCCGAGCAGTACTTC
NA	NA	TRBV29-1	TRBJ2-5	CSVDEQETQYF	TGCAGCGTTGACGAACAAGAGACCCAGTACTTC
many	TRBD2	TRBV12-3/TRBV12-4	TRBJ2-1	CASSGLAGVSEQFF	TGTGCCAGCTCGGGACTAGCGGGAGTGAGTGAGCAGTTCTTC
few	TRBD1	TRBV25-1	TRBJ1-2	CASSDRQGAGYGYTF	TGTGCCAGCAGTGATCGACAGGGGGCAGGCTATGGCTACACCTTC
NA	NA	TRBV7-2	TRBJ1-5	CASSLGGAYSNQPQHF	TGTGCCAGCAGCTTAGGTGGAGCATATAGCAATCAGCCCCAGCATTTT
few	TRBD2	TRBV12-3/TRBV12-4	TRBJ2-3	CASSSGTSGGGVTDTQYF	TGTGCCAGCAGTTCGGGGACTAGCGGGGGCGGGGTCACAGATACGCAGTATTTT
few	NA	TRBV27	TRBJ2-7	CASSLSGKLSYEQYF	TGTGCCAGCAGTTTGTCGGGCAAGTTATCATACGAGCAGTACTTC
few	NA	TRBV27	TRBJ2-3	CASSAHRVVGTDTQYF	TGTGCCAGCAGTGCTCACAGGGTAGTGGGCACAGATACGCAGTATTTT
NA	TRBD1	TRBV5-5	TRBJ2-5	CASSLPGQGLPETQYF	TGTGCCAGCAGCTTGCCCGGACAGGGGCTCCCAGAGACCCAGTACTTC
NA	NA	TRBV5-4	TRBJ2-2	CASSPDRERTGELFF	TGTGCCAGCAGCCCCGACCGAGAGAGGACCGGGGAGCTGTTTTTT
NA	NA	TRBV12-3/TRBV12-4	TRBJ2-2	CASVSEWSGAGELFF	TGTGCCAGCGTCTCGGAGTGGAGTGGGGCCGGGGAGCTGTTTTTT
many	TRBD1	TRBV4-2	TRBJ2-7	CASSHRGQGSYEQYF	TGTGCCAGCAGCCATAGAGGACAGGGTTCGTACGAGCAGTACTTC
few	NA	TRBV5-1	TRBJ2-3	CASSYPPQSPGADTQYF	TGCGCCAGCAGCTATCCGCCGCAAAGCCCTGGCGCAGATACGCAGTATTTT
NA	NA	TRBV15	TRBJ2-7	CATSSGFARYEQYF	TGTGCCACCAGCAGCGGGTTTGCGCGCTACGAGCAGTACTTC
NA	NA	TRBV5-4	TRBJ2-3	CASSLEYSPDTQYF	TGTGCCAGCAGCTTGGAGTACTCCCCAGATACGCAGTATTTT
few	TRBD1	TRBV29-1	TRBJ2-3	CSVEEGRTGTDTQYF	TGCAGCGTTGAAGAGGGCCGGACAGGGACAGATACGCAGTATTTT
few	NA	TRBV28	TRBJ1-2	CASSSVGVNYGYTF	TGTGCCAGCAGTTCGGTGGGAGTAAACTATGGCTACACCTTC
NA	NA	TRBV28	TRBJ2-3	CASSLDGWGAGAQYF	TGTGCCAGCAGTTTAGATGGCTGGGGGGCCGGAGCGCAGTATTTT
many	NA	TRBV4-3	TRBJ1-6	CASSQSMEGTGYNSPLHF	TGCGCCAGCAGCCAATCCATGGAGGGAACCGGCTATAATTCACCCCTCCACTTT